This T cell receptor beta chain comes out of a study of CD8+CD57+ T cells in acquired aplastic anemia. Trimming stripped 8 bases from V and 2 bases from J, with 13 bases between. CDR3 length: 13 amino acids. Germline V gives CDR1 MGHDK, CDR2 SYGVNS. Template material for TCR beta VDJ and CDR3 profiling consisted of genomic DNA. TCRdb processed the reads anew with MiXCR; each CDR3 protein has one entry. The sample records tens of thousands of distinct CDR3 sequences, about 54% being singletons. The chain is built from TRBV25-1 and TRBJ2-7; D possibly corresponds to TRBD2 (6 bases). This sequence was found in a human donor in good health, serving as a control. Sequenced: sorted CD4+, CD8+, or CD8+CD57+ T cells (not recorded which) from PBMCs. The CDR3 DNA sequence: TGTGCCAGCTTGGAGGGCCATCCCTACGAGCAGTACTTC. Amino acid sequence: CASLEGHPYEQYF.